Each of the 9 T cell receptor beta chains below was sequenced from the same sample in a study of cytomegalovirus exposure and HLA in healthy donors. Researchers ran the PCR with 60 Vbeta and 13 Jbeta primers. The table came from immunoSEQ multiplex PCR; TCRdb's copy has only in-frame clones and leaves some out. The sample table includes 130,000 to 150,000 clones. The sequencing input was PBMCs. Every receptor here comes from a woman aged 45-65 years in good health and CMV-seronegative.

The rearrangement uses TRBV20-1 and TRBJ2-1, with a weak D call TRBD2 (6 bases). Germline V gives CDR1 DFQATT, CDR2 SNEGSKA (reference sequence). CDR3 length equals 11 residues. V was pared by 0 bases and J by 12 bases, with 9 bases between. The chain's CDR3 is CSARDGGAQFF. CDR3 coding DNA: TGCAGTGCTAGAGATGGCGGGGCGCAGTTCTTC.

The rearrangement links TRBV7-2 to TRBJ2-7; D is possibly TRBD2 (6 bases). This CDR3 has 12 amino acids. V gave up 5 bases and J gave up 5 bases, with 10 bases separating them. Germline V gene sequence: CDR1 SGHTA, CDR2 FQGNSA. In DNA, the CDR3 is TGTGCCAGCAGCCTCGGGGGTGACGAGCAGTACTTC. This encodes CASSLGGDEQYF.

This chain connects TRBV6-1 to TRBJ2-7, with D unclear. Trimming left V 3 bases short and J 3 bases short, with 9 bases between. Germline lookup yields CDR1 MNHNS and CDR2 SASEGT. This CDR3 is built from 13 residues. The CDR3 loop is CASSDTVGYEQYF. Here the CDR3 DNA reads TGTGCCAGCAGTGACACGGTTGGCTACGAGCAGTACTTC.

V and J are TRBV5-1 and TRBJ1-2; D call uncertain. This CDR3 is built from 15 residues. V lost 0 bases to trimming and J lost 5 bases, with 14 bases between them. CDR1 and CDR2 (germline): SGHRS, YFSETQ. Here the CDR3 reads CASSLERAAGYGYTF. DNA for the CDR3: TGCGCCAGCAGCTTGGAACGGGCGGCGGGGTATGGCTACACCTTC.

The chain is built from TRBV15 and TRBJ2-1; 7 positions match TRBD2. This CDR3 is built from 13 residues. Germline V gene data show CDR1 as LNHNV and CDR2 as YYDKDF (reference sequence). Germline trimming cut 8 bases from V and 4 bases from J; bases unmatched to any gene: 5. The CDR3 DNA is TGTGCCACCCGTGGGCGGGAGTACAATGAGCAGTTCTTC. Its translation: CATRGREYNEQFF.

V gene TRBV9 combines with J gene TRBJ2-7, with TRBD2 matching 8 bases. Losses at the gene ends were 7 bases for V and 2 bases for J; bases not matched to a gene: 8. The CDR3 spans 14 residues. The germline gives CDR1 SGDLS, CDR2 YYNGEE. CDR3 coding DNA: TGTGCCAGCGGTAGCGGGATGAACCCCTACGAGCAGTACTTC. As protein: CASGSGMNPYEQYF.

J is TRBJ2-1 and V is TRBV6-6; 7 nucleotides agree with TRBD2. The ends lost 6 bases at V and 6 bases at J; junction bases unmatched: 14. Germline V CDR1 and CDR2: MNHNY, SVGAGI (reference sequence). This CDR3 has 16 amino acids. CDR3 coding DNA: TGTGCCAGCAGCCCTCAGGACATTGGGGGGGGCAATGAGCAGTTCTTC. Translation gives CASSPQDIGGGNEQFF.

In the case of this clone: Germline and junction disagree at one end, which may indicate a read error. This chain uses TRBV28 with TRBJ2-7; TRBD1 matches 8 bases. Germline CDR1 and CDR2: MDHEN and SYDVKM. The CDR3 runs to 16 residues. The DNA for the CDR3 is TGTGCCAGCAGCCCGCTTACGGACAGGGACATATACGTGCAGTACTTC. Translating gives CASSPLTDRDIYVQYF.

Notes on this clone: The junction shows a germline mismatch at one end, possibly a read error. The chain joins TRBV19 to TRBJ2-7; TRBD2 might be the D (6 bases). This CDR3 is 11 amino acids long. The germline CDR1 and CDR2 sequences are LNHDA and SQIVND (reference sequence). CDR3 bases: TGTGCCAGTAGTATAGGGACTACCTGGAACTTC. Amino acids: CASSIGTTWNF.